This TCR beta chain was identified in a study of OX40 agonist ivuxolimab in advanced cancers. The method was immunoSEQ multiplex PCR; TCRdb's version includes in-frame clones alone and lacks a portion of them. In the table there are about 83,000 clones, 84% of which are singletons. This CDR3 has 15 residues. J gave up 6 bases and V 5 bases, and 9 bases lay outside the gene matches. CDR1 and CDR2 (germline): KGHSH, LQKENI. The TCR sequence derives from an adult with an advanced solid tumor such as melanoma, head and neck, liver or kidney cancer. The gene calls are TRBV18 and TRBJ2-1; TRBD1 agrees at 8 bases. The sample here was CD4+ or CD8+ T cells sorted from blood, taken in a trial of the OX40 agonist ivuxolimab. In DNA, the CDR3 is TGTGCCAGCTCAAGGACAGGGCGATACGGCAATGAGCAGTTCTTC. This translates into CASSRTGRYGNEQFF.